This T cell receptor beta chain was found in a study of CD8 T cells in ankylosing spondylitis. One entry per CDR3 protein, called by TCRdb with MiXCR from the 5' RACE reads. The sample holds roughly 38,000 distinct CDR3 sequences; 10% are singletons and the top ten take about a sixth. CDR1 LGHDT and CDR2 YNNKEL come from the germline V gene (reference sequence). V lost 1 base, J lost 1 base, and 11 bases lay in between. The CDR3 is 15 residues long. This clonotype was seen only a few times. This TCR came from a male donor with ankylosing spondylitis or in good health (not recorded which). Sequenced material: blood, either unsorted or a sorted T cell fraction (not recorded which). The genes are TRBV3-1 and TRBJ2-7; D might be TRBD2 (5 bases). The CDR3 DNA follows: TGTGCCAGCAGCCAAGTCGCAGCGGCTTCCTACGAGCAGTACTTC. Residues: CASSQVAAASYEQYF.